Below are 28 T cell receptor beta chains sequenced from a single sample in a study of cytomegalovirus exposure and HLA in healthy donors. PCR amplification relied on 60 Vbeta primers (plus 13 Jbeta primers). The repertoire was sequenced with immunoSEQ multiplex PCR; TCRdb's copy has only in-frame clones and lacks some. The table includes about 270,000 clones, 65% to 85% detected once. The sequencing sample was made of PBMCs. The origin of the receptors is a female donor in good health and CMV-seronegative.

The V gene is TRBV6-1, the J gene TRBJ2-3, with D perhaps TRBD2 (6 bases). The V end lost 3 bases, the J end lost 2 bases, and 15 bases lay between the germline ends. There are 16 residues in the CDR3. Germline V gene sequence: CDR1 MNHNS, CDR2 SASEGT. Here the CDR3 DNA reads TGTGCCAGCAGTGACCGTAGCGGAGGGACCACAGATACGCAGTATTTT. Translation: CASSDRSGGTTDTQYF.

This CDR3 reads CASSLSGTSGYEQYF. CDR3 DNA: TGTGCCAGCAGCTTATCCGGGACTAGCGGCTACGAGCAGTACTTC. The chain recombines TRBV7-3 with TRBJ2-7; 11 positions agree with TRBD2. Germline V CDR1 and CDR2: SGHTA, FQGTGA. The CDR3 extends over 15 amino acids. Unmatched junction bases numbered 3, after V lost 2 bases and J lost 3 bases.

The V gene is TRBV19, the J gene TRBJ2-2; D might be TRBD2 (6 bases). The CDR3 covers 15 residues. Trimming shortened V by 4 bases and J by 2 bases, and 11 bases separated the two germline ends. Germline CDR1 and CDR2: LNHDA and SQIVND (reference sequence). The CDR3 nucleotides are TGTGCCAGTAGTAGCACTAGCAGAAACACCGGGGAGCTGTTTTTT. This gives the protein CASSSTSRNTGELFF.

This clone has just a few counts. CDR3 in amino acids: CASSLSSGRNYEQYF. The CDR3 DNA is TGTGCCAGCAGCTTATCGAGCGGGAGGAACTACGAGCAGTACTTC. V and J are TRBV7-9 and TRBJ2-7, with TRBD2 matching over 9 bases. V was pared by 2 bases and J by 3 bases, with 5 bases of the junction left unmatched. The germline gives CDR1 SEHNR, CDR2 FQNEAQ (reference sequence). This CDR3 comprises 15 residues.

This rearrangement joins TRBV7-9 to TRBJ2-6, with TRBD1 matching over 9 bases. Germline CDR1 reads SEHNR; CDR2 reads FQNEAQ (reference sequence). The CDR3 length is 17 residues. V trimming: 5 bases; J trimming: 0 bases; junction bases outside the gene matches: 5. The CDR3 coding sequence is TGTGCCAGCAGCGTCCGGGACAGGGCCTCTGGGGCCAACGTCCTGACTTTC. Translating gives CASSVRDRASGANVLTF.

The gene calls are TRBV29-1 and TRBJ2-1; unclear D gene. The V gene lost 1 base and the J gene lost 2 bases, with 9 bases spanning the gap. Looked up from germline, CDR1 is SQVTM and CDR2 is ANQGSEA. The CDR3 length is 14 residues. The DNA of the CDR3 is TGCAGCGTTGAAGGAGATGCCACCTACAATGAGCAGTTCTTC. Its translation is CSVEGDATYNEQFF.

In its sample, this clone was seen a few times. This chain links TRBV10-2 with TRBJ1-5, with D possibly being TRBD1 (6 bases). There are 13 residues in the CDR3. Per germline, CDR1 WSHSY and CDR2 SAAADI. Trimming took off 9 bases at V and 3 bases at J, with 12 bases between the two ends. The CDR3 here is CASAGASNQPQHF. The DNA for the CDR3 is TGCGCCAGTGCAGGGGCCTCCAATCAGCCCCAGCATTTT.

The chain links TRBV4-1 to TRBJ2-5; weak D call: TRBD2 (6 bases). Trimming removed 0 bases from V and 4 bases from J, with 6 bases in between. This CDR3 is 13 amino acids long. Germline V CDR1 and CDR2: MGHRA, YSYEKL. DNA for the CDR3: TGCGCCAGCAGCCAAGAGGGAGGAGAGACCCAGTACTTC. This codes for CASSQEGGETQYF.

V and J are TRBV28 and TRBJ2-7; the match to TRBD1 covers 12 bases. The germline V gene encodes CDR1 MDHEN and CDR2 SYDVKM. J lost 4 bases, V lost 4 bases, and 5 bases had no gene match. The CDR3 runs 15 residues. The CDR3 loop is CASSSGQGAQYEQYF. CDR3 nucleotides: TGTGCCAGCAGTTCGGGACAGGGGGCACAGTACGAGCAGTACTTC.

The genes are TRBV29-1 and TRBJ2-3; no clear D gene. Trimming shortened V by 3 bases and J by 4 bases, and 8 bases separated the two germline ends. Germline assignment: CDR1 SQVTM and CDR2 ANQGSEA. The CDR3 consists of 12 residues. The CDR3 is CSVDMQADTQYF. Written as DNA, the CDR3 is TGCAGCGTTGATATGCAGGCAGATACGCAGTATTTT.

The chain joins TRBV28 to TRBJ1-4, with D possibly matching TRBD1 (6 bases). Looked up from germline, CDR1 is MDHEN and CDR2 is SYDVKM. The length of the CDR3 is 15 residues. V dropped 6 bases and J dropped 7 bases, with 18 bases sitting between them. Here the CDR3 DNA reads TGTGCCAGCAGCCCTATACAGGGCGGAAGTGAAAAACTGTTTTTT. Translated, it gives CASSPIQGGSEKLFF.

The chain couples TRBV19 to TRBJ2-1; 8 bases map to TRBD2. Germline V gene sequence: CDR1 LNHDA, CDR2 SQIVND (reference sequence). The CDR3 contains 16 residues. The J segment lost 4 bases and the V segment lost 4 bases, leaving 9 bases of the junction unmatched. The CDR3 here is CASSTQAGAVYNEQFF. The CDR3 region has the DNA TGTGCCAGTAGTACTCAAGCGGGAGCGGTATACAATGAGCAGTTCTTC.

The chain couples TRBV11-2 to TRBJ2-7; D gene unclear. Deletions cut 1 base from V and 3 bases from J, with 7 bases between. The germline V gene encodes CDR1 SGHAT and CDR2 FQNNGV. The CDR3 is made up of 13 amino acids. This chain's CDR3 is CASSLGSGYEQYF. CDR3 in DNA: TGTGCCAGCAGCTTAGGGTCAGGCTACGAGCAGTACTTC. Supplemented by reference TRBV11-2 and TRBJ2-7, the full variable domain reads EAGVAQSPRYKIIEKRQSVAFWCNPISGHATLYWYQQILGQGPKLLIQFQNNGVVDDSQLPKDRFSAERLKGVDSTLKIQPAKLEDSAVYLCASSLGSGYEQYFGPGTRLTVT.

V and J are TRBV6-5 and TRBJ1-1; possibly TRBD1 for D (5 bases). CDR1 and CDR2 (germline): MNHEY, SVGAGI. V was clipped by 6 bases and J by 3 bases, with 8 bases between them. There are 12 residues in the CDR3. CDR3 region: CASRTVDTEAFF. The DNA of the CDR3 is TGTGCCAGCAGGACAGTGGACACTGAAGCTTTCTTT.

The CDR3 region has the DNA TGTGCCAGTAGTTTCAGGACAGGGGTGGGCACTGAAGCTTTCTTT. Protein sequence: CASSFRTGVGTEAFF. This chain connects TRBV19 to TRBJ1-1, with 9 bases matching TRBD1. Germline CDR1 is LNHDA and CDR2 is SQIVND (reference sequence). J was trimmed by 4 bases and V by 5 bases; bases with no gene match: 8. This CDR3 has 15 residues. Filled out from reference TRBV19 and TRBJ1-1, the complete variable domain reads DGGITQSPKYLFRKEGQNVTLSCEQNLNHDAMYWYRQDPGQGLRLIYYSQIVNDFQKGDIAEGYSVSREKKESFPLTVTSAQKNPTAFYLCASSFRTGVGTEAFFGQGTRLTVV.

CDR3 residues: CASSRTSGSYNEQFF. CDR3 bases: TGTGCCAGCAGCCGCACTAGCGGGTCTTACAATGAGCAGTTCTTC. The chain is built from TRBV13 and TRBJ2-1; TRBD2 agrees at 9 bases. Germline V gene lookup returns CDR1 PRHDT and CDR2 FYEKMQ (reference sequence). The CDR3 extends over 15 amino acids. The V and J ends lost 5 bases and 4 bases, in that order; junction bases with no gene match: 6.

V gene TRBV5-4 combines with J gene TRBJ2-3; TRBD2 matches 13 bases. Losses at the gene ends were 2 bases for V and 5 bases for J; bases not matched to a gene: 5. Per the germline V gene, CDR1 is SGHNT and CDR2 is YYREEE (reference sequence). The CDR3 spans 16 residues. CDR3 protein: CASSFTSGRAGDTQYF. CDR3 sequence (DNA): TGTGCCAGCAGCTTTACTAGCGGGAGGGCTGGAGATACGCAGTATTTT.

The V and J genes are TRBV5-1 and TRBJ2-1; 9 bases are a match to TRBD1. Germline V gene lookup returns CDR1 SGHRS and CDR2 YFSETQ. V lost 0 bases and J lost 3; bases outside the gene matches: 4. The CDR3 contains 16 residues. In nucleotides, the CDR3 is TGCGCCAGCAGCTTGGCCGGGACAGGGTACTACAATGAGCAGTTCTTC. Translation: CASSLAGTGYYNEQFF.

This rearrangement joins TRBV9 to TRBJ1-2, with 7 bases matching TRBD1. Germline CDR1 is SGDLS and CDR2 is YYNGEE. After removal of 2 bases from V and 7 bases from J, the junction contained 8 bases not matched to a gene. CDR3 length: 14 amino acids. For the CDR3, the DNA is TGTGCCAGCAGCGTCACCGGGACAGAGGGTGGCTACACCTTC. Protein sequence: CASSVTGTEGGYTF.

DNA for the CDR3: TGTGCCAGCAGCCCCCGGACAGGCCCCTACGAGCAGTACTTC. Protein: CASSPRTGPYEQYF. The V and J genes are TRBV6-6 and TRBJ2-7, with 7 bases lining up with TRBD1. Germline CDR1 reads MNHNY; CDR2 reads SVGAGI (reference sequence). Unmatched junction bases numbered 7, after V lost 6 bases and J lost 2 bases. The CDR3 has 14 residues.

A single count supports this clone. The chain has TRBV5-1 and TRBJ2-7, with 9 nucleotides matching TRBD1. CDR1 is SGHRS and CDR2 is YFSETQ in the germline V gene. J lost 3 bases, V lost 3 bases, and 4 bases had no gene match. The CDR3 covers 14 residues. DNA of the CDR3: TGCGCCAGCAGCTCGGGACAGGGAAACTACGAGCAGTACTTC. It encodes CASSSGQGNYEQYF.

V and J are TRBV6-5 and TRBJ2-7; D unresolved. V gave up 6 bases and J gave up 0 bases, with 9 bases separating them. In germline, CDR1 is MNHEY, CDR2 SVGAGI. There are 13 residues in the CDR3. The CDR3 sequence is CASRGASSYEQYF. The CDR3, as DNA: TGTGCCAGCAGGGGCGCTTCCTCCTACGAGCAGTACTTC.

The chain has TRBV7-3 and TRBJ2-3, with 12 nucleotides matching TRBD2. The V segment lost 4 bases and the J segment 5 bases; nucleotides outside the gene matches: 7. This CDR3 is 16 amino acids long. CDR1 is SGHTA, CDR2 FQGTGA, per germline. DNA for the CDR3: TGTGCCAGCAGCTCACCTAGCGGGAGGGCCGGAGATACGCAGTATTTT. Translation: CASSSPSGRAGDTQYF. Drawing the rest from reference TRBV7-3 and TRBJ2-3, the complete variable domain is GAGVSQTPSNKVTEKGKYVELRCDPISGHTALYWYRQSLGQGPEFLIYFQGTGAADDSGLPNDRFFAVRPEGSVSTLKIQRTERGDSAVYLCASSSPSGRAGDTQYFGPGTRLTVL.

The chain carries TRBV29-1 and TRBJ2-3, with D perhaps TRBD2 (6 bases). The CDR3 covers 13 residues. Trimming stripped 4 bases from V and 1 base from J, with 9 bases between. Germline V gene lookup returns CDR1 SQVTM and CDR2 ANQGSEA. In DNA, the CDR3 is TGCAGCGTTGCACTAGCAGGCACAGATACGCAGTATTTT. This sequence encodes CSVALAGTDTQYF.

V gene TRBV19 combines with J gene TRBJ2-2; D perhaps matches TRBD1 (5 bases). The CDR3 has 14 residues. Per the germline V gene, CDR1 is LNHDA and CDR2 is SQIVND (reference sequence). V was trimmed by 5 bases and J by 4 bases, leaving 11 bases between them. In DNA, the CDR3 is TGTGCCAGTAGTTGGACAAGACTCACCGGGGAGCTGTTTTTT. This sequence encodes CASSWTRLTGELFF.

CDR3 DNA sequence: TGTGCCAGCAGCTCGGTGCGCGACAGGGTGCACGAGCAGTACTTC. This codes for CASSSVRDRVHEQYF. V is TRBV7-2 and J is TRBJ2-7; 7 bases are a match to TRBD1. Germline V CDR1 and CDR2: SGHTA, FQGNSA. CDR3 length: 15 amino acids. The trim removed 4 bases at V and 5 bases at J, leaving 11 bases unmatched.

The chain has TRBV6-5 and TRBJ1-1; TRBD1 is a possible D gene (5 bases). Trimming cost V 6 bases and J 7 bases, with 18 bases left between them. CDR3 size: 14 residues. Germline V CDR1 and CDR2: MNHEY, SVGAGI. The CDR3 DNA reads as TGTGCCAGCAGACCTATGGGGGGAACGGATGAAGCTTTCTTT. It codes for CASRPMGGTDEAFF.

The chain recombines TRBV4-2 with TRBJ2-5; 7 nucleotides align to TRBD2. The DNA matches TRBJ2-7 better at its end, which makes the J call doubtful. CDR1 is LGHNA, CDR2 YNFKEQ, per germline. The CDR3 has 17 residues. CDR3 residues: CASSRGSTSDSSYEQYF. In DNA, the CDR3 is TGTGCCAGCAGCCGAGGCTCCACTAGCGATAGCTCCTACGAGCAGTACTTC.